Sequencing of this T cell receptor beta chain was carried out in a study of somatic mutations in cytotoxic T cells in rheumatoid arthritis. Study at large: The researchers collected follow-up samples during immunosuppressive therapy such as methotrexate, hydroxychloroquine and sulfasalazine. Selected T-cell populations stained with V beta antibodies were isolated by flow sorting to nearly 100% purity; these included V beta1+ cells subjected to TCRB sequencing.

The study, taken as a whole, reports: The top CD8+ clone topped 20% of CD8+ cells in about an eighth of the roughly 65 patients.

Positive magnetic bead selection isolated CD4+ and CD8+ cells, and flow cytometry checked purity. The CDR3 loop spans 15 amino acids. The ends were cut back, 4 bases at V and 3 bases at J, with 16 bases in the middle. Germline V CDR1 and CDR2: SGDLS, YYNGEE. This table comes from immunoSEQ multiplex PCR, and its TCRdb copy is limited to in-frame clones, with some not included. Of about 6,300 clones listed, roughly 77% are singletons. As to this clone: Its antigen is unknown.

V is TRBV9 and J is TRBJ1-2; no clear D gene. Specimen: CD8+ T cells sorted from blood, collected at a follow-up visit. This receptor was identified in a woman in her 70s with rheumatoid arthritis. CDR3 DNA: TGTGCCAGCAGCCCCAGAGAGGGCTCTTACTATGGCTACACCTTC. The encoded protein is CASSPREGSYYGYTF. Combining the CDR3 with reference TRBV9 and TRBJ1-2 gives the whole variable domain DSGVTQTPKHLITATGQRVTLRCSPRSGDLSVYWYQQSLDQGLQFLIQYYNGEERAKGNILERFSAQQFPDLHSELNLSSLELGDSALYFCASSPREGSYYGYTFGSGTRLTVV.